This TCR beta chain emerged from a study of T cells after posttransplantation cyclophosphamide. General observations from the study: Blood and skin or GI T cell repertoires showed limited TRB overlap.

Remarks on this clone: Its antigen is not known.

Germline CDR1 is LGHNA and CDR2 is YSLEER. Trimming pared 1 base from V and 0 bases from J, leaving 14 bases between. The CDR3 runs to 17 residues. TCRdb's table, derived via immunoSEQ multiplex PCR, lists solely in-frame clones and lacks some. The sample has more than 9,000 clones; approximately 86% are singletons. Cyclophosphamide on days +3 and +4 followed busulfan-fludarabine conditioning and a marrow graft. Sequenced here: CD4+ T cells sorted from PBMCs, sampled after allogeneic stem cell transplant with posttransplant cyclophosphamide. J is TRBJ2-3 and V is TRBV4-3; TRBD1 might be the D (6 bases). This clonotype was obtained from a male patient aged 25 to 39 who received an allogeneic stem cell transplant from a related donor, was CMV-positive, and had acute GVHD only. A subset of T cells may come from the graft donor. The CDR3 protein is CASSQGPGHRSTDTQYF. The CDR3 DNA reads TGCGCCAGCAGCCAAGGGCCGGGACACAGGAGCACAGATACGCAGTATTTT.